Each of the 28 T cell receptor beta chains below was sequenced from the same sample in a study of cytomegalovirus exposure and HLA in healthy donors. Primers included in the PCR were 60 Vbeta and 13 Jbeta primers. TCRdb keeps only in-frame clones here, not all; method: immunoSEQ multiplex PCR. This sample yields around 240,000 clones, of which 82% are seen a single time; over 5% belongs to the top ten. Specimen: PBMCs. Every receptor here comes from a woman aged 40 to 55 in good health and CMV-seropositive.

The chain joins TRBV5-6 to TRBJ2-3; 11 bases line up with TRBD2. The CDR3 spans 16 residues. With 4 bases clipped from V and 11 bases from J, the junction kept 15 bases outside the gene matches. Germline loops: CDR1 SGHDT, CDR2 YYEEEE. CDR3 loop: CASSTHTSGGGEEQYF. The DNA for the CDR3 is TGTGCCAGCAGCACCCATACTAGCGGGGGTGGGGAAGAGCAGTATTTT.

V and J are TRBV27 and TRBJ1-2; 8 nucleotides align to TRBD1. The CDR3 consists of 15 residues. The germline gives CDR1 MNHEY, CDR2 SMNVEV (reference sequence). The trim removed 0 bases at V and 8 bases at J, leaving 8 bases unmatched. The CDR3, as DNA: TGTGCCAGCAGTTTATCGCCCAGGGGGCGGTCGGGCTACACCTTC. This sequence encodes CASSLSPRGRSGYTF.

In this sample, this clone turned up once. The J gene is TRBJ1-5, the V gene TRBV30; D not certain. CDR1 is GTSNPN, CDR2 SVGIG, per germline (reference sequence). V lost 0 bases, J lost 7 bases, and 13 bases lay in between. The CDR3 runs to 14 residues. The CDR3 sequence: CAWSVRGSVQPQHF. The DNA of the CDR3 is TGTGCCTGGAGTGTACGGGGTTCGGTCCAGCCCCAGCATTTT.

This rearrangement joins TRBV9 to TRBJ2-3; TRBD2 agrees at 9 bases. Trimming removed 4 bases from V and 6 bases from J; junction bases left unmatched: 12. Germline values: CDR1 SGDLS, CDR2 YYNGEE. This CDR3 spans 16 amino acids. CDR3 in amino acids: CASSPPGLALKDTQYF. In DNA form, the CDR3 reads TGTGCCAGCAGCCCTCCGGGACTAGCTCTGAAGGATACGCAGTATTTT.

Here the CDR3 DNA reads TGTGCCAGCAGCTTCTCCCGGGAAAGCATTCAGTACTTC. Encoded protein: CASSFSRESIQYF. The rearrangement links TRBV7-3 to TRBJ2-4; a weak D match, TRBD2 (5 bases). Germline lookup yields CDR1 SGHTA and CDR2 FQGTGA. Trimming took 3 bases from V and 9 from J, leaving 12 bases between them. The CDR3 is 13 amino acids.

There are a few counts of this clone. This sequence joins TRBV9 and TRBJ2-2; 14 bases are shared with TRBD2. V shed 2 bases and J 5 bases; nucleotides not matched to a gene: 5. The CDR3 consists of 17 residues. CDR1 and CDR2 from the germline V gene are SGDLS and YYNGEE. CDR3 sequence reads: CASSVGLAGVVTGELFF. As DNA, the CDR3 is TGTGCCAGCAGCGTGGGACTAGCGGGAGTAGTGACCGGGGAGCTGTTTTTT.

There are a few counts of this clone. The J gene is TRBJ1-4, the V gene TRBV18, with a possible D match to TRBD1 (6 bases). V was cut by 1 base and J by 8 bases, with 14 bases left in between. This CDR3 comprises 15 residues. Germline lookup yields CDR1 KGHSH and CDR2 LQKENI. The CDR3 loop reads CASSPQQGPEEKLFF. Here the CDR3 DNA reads TGTGCCAGCTCACCACAACAGGGCCCTGAAGAAAAACTGTTTTTT.

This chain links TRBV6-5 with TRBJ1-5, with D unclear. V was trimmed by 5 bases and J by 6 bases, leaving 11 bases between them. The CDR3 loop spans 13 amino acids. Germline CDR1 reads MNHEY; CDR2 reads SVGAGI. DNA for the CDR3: TGTGCCAGCAGTCCCCGGGAGGGTCAGCCCCAGCATTTT. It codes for CASSPREGQPQHF.

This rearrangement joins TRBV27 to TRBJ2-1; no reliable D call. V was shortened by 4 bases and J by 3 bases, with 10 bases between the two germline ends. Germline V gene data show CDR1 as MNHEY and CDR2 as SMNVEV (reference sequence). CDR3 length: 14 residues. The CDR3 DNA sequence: TGTGCCAGCAGTTCTCTCACCGGCTACAATGAGCAGTTCTTC. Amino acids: CASSSLTGYNEQFF.

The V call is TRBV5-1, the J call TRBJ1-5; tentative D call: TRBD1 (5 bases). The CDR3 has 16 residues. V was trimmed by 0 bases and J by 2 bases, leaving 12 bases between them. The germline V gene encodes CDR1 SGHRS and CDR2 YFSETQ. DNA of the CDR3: TGCGCCAGCAGCTTGGGCGGGGGGATCGGCAATCAGCCCCAGCATTTT. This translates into CASSLGGGIGNQPQHF.

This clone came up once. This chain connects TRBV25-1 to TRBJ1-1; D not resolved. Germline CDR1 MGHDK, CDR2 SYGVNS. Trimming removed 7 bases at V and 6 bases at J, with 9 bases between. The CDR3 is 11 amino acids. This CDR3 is CASINSAEAFF. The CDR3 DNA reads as TGTGCCAGCATTAACTCCGCTGAAGCTTTCTTT.

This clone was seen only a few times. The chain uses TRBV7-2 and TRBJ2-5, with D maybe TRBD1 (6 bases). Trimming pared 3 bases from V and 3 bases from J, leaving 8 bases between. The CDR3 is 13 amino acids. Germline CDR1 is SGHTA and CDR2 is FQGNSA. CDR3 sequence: CASSFAGEETQYF. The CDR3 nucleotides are TGTGCCAGCAGCTTCGCAGGGGAAGAGACCCAGTACTTC.

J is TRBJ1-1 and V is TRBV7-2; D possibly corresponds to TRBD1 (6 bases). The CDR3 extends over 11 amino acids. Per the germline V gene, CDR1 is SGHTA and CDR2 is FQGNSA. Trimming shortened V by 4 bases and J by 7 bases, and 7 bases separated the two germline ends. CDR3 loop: CASSSGHEAFF. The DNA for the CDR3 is TGTGCCAGCAGCTCGGGACATGAAGCTTTCTTT.

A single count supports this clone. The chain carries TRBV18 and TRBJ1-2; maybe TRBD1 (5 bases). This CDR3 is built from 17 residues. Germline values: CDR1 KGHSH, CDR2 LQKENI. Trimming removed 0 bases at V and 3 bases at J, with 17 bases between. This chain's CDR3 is CASSPPGRADWYYGYTF. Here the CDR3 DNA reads TGTGCCAGCTCACCACCGGGCAGGGCAGACTGGTACTATGGCTACACCTTC.

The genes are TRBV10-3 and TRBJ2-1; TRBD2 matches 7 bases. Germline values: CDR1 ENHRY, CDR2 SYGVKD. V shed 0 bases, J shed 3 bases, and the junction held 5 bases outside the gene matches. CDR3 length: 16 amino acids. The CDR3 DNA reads TGTGCCATCAGTGAGTCGGGGGGGACTTACTACAATGAGCAGTTCTTC. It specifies CAISESGGTYYNEQFF.

Here the CDR3 DNA reads TGTGCCAGCTCCCCGTCAGGGGAGTGGAAAGGCTACACCTTC. It specifies CASSPSGEWKGYTF. The J gene is TRBJ1-2, the V gene TRBV18; D may be TRBD1 (6 bases). Germline V gives CDR1 KGHSH, CDR2 LQKENI. With 6 bases removed from V and 8 bases from J, the gap between germline ends came to 19 bases. The CDR3 runs to 14 residues.

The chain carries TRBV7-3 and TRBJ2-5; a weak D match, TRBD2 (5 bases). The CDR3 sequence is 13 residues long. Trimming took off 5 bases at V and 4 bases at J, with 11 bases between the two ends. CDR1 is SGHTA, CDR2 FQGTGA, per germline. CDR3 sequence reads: CASSRGSGETQYF. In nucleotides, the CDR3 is TGTGCCAGCAGCCGAGGGAGTGGAGAGACCCAGTACTTC.

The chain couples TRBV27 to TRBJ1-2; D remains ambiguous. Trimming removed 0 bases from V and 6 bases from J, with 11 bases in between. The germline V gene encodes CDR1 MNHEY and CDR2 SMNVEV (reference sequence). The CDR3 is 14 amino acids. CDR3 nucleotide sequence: TGTGCCAGCAGTTTATCAGGGTGGGGAGATGGCTACACCTTC. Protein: CASSLSGWGDGYTF.

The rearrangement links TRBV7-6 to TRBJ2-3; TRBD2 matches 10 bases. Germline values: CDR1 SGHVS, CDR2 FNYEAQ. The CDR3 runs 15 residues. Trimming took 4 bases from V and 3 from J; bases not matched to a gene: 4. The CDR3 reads CASSSELAGTDTQYF. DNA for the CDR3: TGTGCCAGCAGCTCCGAACTAGCGGGGACAGATACGCAGTATTTT.

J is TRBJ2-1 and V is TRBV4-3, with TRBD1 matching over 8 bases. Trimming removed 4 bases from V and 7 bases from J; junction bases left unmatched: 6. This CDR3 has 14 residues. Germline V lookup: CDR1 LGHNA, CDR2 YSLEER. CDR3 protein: CASSPGQGRNEQFF. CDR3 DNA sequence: TGCGCCAGCAGCCCAGGACAGGGTAGGAATGAGCAGTTCTTC.

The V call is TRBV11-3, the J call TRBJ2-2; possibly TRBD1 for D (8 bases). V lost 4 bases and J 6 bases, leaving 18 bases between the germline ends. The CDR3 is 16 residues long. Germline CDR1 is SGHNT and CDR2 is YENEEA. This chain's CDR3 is CASSSGQGLRAGELFF. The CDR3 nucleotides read TGTGCCAGCAGCTCCGGACAGGGACTAAGAGCCGGGGAGCTGTTTTTT.

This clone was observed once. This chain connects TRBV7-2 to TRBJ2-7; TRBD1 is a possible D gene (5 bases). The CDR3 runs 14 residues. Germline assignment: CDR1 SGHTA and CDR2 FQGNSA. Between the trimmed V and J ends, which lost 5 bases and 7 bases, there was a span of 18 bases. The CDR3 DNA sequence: TGTGCCAGCAGCCAATCCCAGGGCTCGGTTGAGCAGTACTTC. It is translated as CASSQSQGSVEQYF.

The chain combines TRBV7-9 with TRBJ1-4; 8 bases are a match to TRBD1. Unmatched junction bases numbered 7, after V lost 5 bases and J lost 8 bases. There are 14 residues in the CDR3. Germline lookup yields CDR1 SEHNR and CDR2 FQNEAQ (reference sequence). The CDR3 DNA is TGTGCCAGCAGCCCAGGGGGCCCGGGAGAAAAACTGTTTTTT. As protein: CASSPGGPGEKLFF.

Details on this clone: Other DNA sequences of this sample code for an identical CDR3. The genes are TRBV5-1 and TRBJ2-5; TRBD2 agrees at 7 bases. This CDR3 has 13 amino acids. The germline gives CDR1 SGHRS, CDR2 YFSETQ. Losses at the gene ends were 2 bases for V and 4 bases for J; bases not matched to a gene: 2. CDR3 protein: CASSLGGGETQYF. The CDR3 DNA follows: TGCGCCAGCAGCTTAGGCGGGGGAGAGACCCAGTACTTC.

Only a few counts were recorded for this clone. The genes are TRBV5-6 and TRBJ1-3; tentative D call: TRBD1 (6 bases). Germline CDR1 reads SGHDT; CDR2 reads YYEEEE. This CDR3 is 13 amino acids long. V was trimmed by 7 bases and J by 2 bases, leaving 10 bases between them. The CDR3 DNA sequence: TGTGCCAGCCAGGGGTCGCCTGGAAACACCATATATTTT. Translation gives CASQGSPGNTIYF.

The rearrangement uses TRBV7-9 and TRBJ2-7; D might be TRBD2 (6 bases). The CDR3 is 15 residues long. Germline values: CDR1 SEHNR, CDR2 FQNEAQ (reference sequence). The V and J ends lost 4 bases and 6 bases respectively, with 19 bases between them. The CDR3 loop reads CASSSGGTRYVEQYF. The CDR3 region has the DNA TGTGCCAGCAGCTCCGGTGGGACTCGGTACGTCGAGCAGTACTTC.

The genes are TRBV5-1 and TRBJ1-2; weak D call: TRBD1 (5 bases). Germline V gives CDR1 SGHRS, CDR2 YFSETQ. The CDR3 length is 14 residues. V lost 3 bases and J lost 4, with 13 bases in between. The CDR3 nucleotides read TGCGCCAGCAGCTCCCAGACAGATACCTATGGCTACACCTTC. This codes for CASSSQTDTYGYTF.

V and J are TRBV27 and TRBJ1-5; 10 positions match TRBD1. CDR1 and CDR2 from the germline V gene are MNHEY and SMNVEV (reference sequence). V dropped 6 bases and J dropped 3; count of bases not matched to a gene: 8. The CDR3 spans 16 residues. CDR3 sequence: CASRTHGTGVNQPQHF. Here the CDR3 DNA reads TGTGCCAGCAGGACCCACGGGACAGGGGTCAATCAGCCCCAGCATTTT.